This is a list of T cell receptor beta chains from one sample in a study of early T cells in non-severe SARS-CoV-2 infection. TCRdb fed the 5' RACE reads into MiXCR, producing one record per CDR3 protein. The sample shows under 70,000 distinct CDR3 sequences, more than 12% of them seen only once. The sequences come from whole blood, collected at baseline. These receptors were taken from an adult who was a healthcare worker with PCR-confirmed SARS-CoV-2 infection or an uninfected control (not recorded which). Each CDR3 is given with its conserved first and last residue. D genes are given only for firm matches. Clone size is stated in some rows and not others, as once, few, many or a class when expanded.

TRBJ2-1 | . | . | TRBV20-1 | TGCAGTGCTCCCGATGCAAAAGGAGAGCAGTTCTTC | CSAPDAKGEQFF
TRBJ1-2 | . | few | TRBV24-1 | TGTGCCACCAGTGCCTCCCCCGGGGCCTATGGCTACACCTTC | CATSASPGAYGYTF
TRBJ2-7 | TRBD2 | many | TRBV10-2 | TGCGCCAGCAGTGTCGGACTAGCAGACTACGAGCAGTACTTC | CASSVGLADYEQYF
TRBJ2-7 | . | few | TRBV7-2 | TGTGCCAGCAGCCACAGCAACTCCTACGAGCAGTACTTC | CASSHSNSYEQYF
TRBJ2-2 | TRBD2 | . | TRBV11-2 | TGTGCCAGCAGCCCGCTTGGGAGGGCGGTAACCGGGGAGCTGTTTTTT | CASSPLGRAVTGELFF
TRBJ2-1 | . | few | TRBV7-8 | TGTGCCAGTTCCGATGAGGCCTACAATGAGCAGTTCTTC | CASSDEAYNEQFF
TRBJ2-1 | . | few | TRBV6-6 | TGTGCCAGCAGGGGTGGGGGCAATGAGCAGTTCTTC | CASRGGGNEQFF
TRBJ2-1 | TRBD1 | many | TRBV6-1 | TGTGCCAGCAGCTGGGACAGTCGAGCTGAGCAGTTCTTC | CASSWDSRAEQFF
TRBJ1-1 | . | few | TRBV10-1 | TGCGCCAGCAGTGAGTTAAAGGGCACAACTGAAGCTTTCTTT | CASSELKGTTEAFF
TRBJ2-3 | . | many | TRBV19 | TGTGCCAGTAGTATTCCCTACGGGGGCCGCACAGATACGCAGTATTTT | CASSIPYGGRTDTQYF
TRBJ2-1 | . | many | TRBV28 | TGTGCCAGCAGTTGGACGAGTATTGAGCAGTTCTTC | CASSWTSIEQFF
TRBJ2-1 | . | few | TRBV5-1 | TGCGCCAGCAGCCCGCGGTCAGGGGCTGGGAATGAGCAGTTCTTC | CASSPRSGAGNEQFF
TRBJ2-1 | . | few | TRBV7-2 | TGTGCCAGCAGCCCTTTTGTGGGCACCGAGCAGTTCTTC | CASSPFVGTEQFF
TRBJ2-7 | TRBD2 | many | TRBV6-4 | TGTGCCAGCAGTGACTCCCGACTAGCGGGGCTCACCTACGAGCAGTACTTC | CASSDSRLAGLTYEQYF
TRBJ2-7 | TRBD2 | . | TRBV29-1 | TGCAGCGCAGCCGGGACTAGCGTATCTCGGGAGCAGTACTTC | CSAAGTSVSREQYF
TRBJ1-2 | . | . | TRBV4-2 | TGTGCCAGCAGCCAAGATCCTGGGGAAGGAGGCTATGGCTACACCTTC | CASSQDPGEGGYGYTF
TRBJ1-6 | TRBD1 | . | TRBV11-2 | TGTGCCAGCAGCTCCGTTAGGGGGCAGGGAGCGGGACCCCTCCACTTT | CASSSVRGQGAGPLHF
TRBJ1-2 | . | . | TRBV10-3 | TGTGCCATCAGTGAGCTGGCAGACAACTATGGCTACACCTTC | CAISELADNYGYTF
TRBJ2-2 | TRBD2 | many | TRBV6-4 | TGTGCCAGCAGTGTTAGCGGGGACACCGGGGAGCTGTTTTTT | CASSVSGDTGELFF
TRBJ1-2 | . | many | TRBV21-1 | TGTGCCAGCAGCATGGATCGACAGCCCCGCGACTATGGCTACACCTTC | CASSMDRQPRDYGYTF
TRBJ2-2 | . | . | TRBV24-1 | TGTGCCACCAGTGATCCGACCAACACCGGGGAGCTGTTTTTT | CATSDPTNTGELFF
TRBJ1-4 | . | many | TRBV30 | TGTGCCTGGAGTGTCCCGAGAGGCGGTGAAAAACTGTTTTTT | CAWSVPRGGEKLFF
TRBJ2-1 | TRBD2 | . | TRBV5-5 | TGTGCCAGCAGCTTGGTGCTAGCGGGAGTTTACAATGAGCAGTTCTTC | CASSLVLAGVYNEQFF
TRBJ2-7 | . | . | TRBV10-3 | TGTGCCATCAGTGAGTCGCTGAGAGGCGACTACGAGCAGTACTTC | CAISESLRGDYEQYF
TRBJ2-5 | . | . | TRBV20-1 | TGCAGTGCCCGAAGACCCGGGGGAGAGACCCAGTACTTC | CSARRPGGETQYF
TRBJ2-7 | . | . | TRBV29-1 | TGCAGCGTTGAAGATCGCACGGGCTACGAGCAGTACTTC | CSVEDRTGYEQYF
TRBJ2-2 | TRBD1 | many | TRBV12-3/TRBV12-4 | TGTGCCAGCAGTTTAGTGACAGGGGAGTACGGGGAGCTGTTTTTT | CASSLVTGEYGELFF
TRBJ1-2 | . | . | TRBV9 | TGTGCCAGCAGGGTGTTTTCCCTCTACACCTTC | CASRVFSLYTF
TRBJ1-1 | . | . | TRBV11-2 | TGTGCCAGCAGCTTGATATCCACTGAAGCTTTCTTT | CASSLISTEAFF
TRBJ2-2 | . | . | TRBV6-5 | TGTGCCAGCAAAGTTAGGACAGCGAACACCGGGGAGCTGTTTTTT | CASKVRTANTGELFF
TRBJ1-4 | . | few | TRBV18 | TGTGCCAGCTCACCCATGGGGCCCGGCACTAATGAAAAACTGTTTTTT | CASSPMGPGTNEKLFF
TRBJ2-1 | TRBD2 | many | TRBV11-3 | TGTGCCAGCAGCTTAGGGACTAGCGTAACCTACAATGAGCAGTTCTTC | CASSLGTSVTYNEQFF
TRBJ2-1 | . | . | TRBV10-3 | TGTGCCATCCGTCGGGGAGAGGGTCCCAATGAGCAGTTCTTC | CAIRRGEGPNEQFF
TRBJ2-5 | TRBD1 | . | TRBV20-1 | TGCAGTGCTAGCCCCTCCGGGACAGGAGAGACCCAGTACTTC | CSASPSGTGETQYF
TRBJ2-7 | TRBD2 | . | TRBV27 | TGTGCCAGCAGCACACCGGGGGGGCAGTCGGGCTACGAGCAGTACTTC | CASSTPGGQSGYEQYF
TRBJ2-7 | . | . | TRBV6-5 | TGTGCCAGCAGTTACGAGGTCAGAGCCCAGCAGTACTTC | CASSYEVRAQQYF
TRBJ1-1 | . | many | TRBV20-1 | TGCAGTGCTAAGGCGAGGGGGGTGGACACTGAAGCTTTCTTT | CSAKARGVDTEAFF
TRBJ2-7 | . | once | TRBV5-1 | TGCGCCAGCAGCTTGCGCGGAGGCAGTCCCCGGGAGCAGTACTTC | CASSLRGGSPREQYF
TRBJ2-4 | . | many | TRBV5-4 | TGTGCCAGCAGCACGCCTGACGGCGTTCAGTACTTC | CASSTPDGVQYF
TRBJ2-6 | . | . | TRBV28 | TGTGCCAGCAGCCCCTCTCGAGGAATGGCAGGGGCCAACGTCCTGACTTTC | CASSPSRGMAGANVLTF
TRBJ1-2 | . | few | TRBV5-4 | TGTGCCAGCAGCATTGTTTACGGGGCGGATAACTATGGCTACACCTTC | CASSIVYGADNYGYTF
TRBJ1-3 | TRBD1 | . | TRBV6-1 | TGTGCCAGCAGCCTTTTTCATCGGGACAGTAGAAACACCATATATTTT | CASSLFHRDSRNTIYF
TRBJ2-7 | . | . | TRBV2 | TGTGCCAGCAGCGGGACAAGGTACGAGCAGTACTTC | CASSGTRYEQYF
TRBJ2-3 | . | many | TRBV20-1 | TGCAGTGCTAGAGATCCGGTGCAGAGCACAGATACGCAGTATTTT | CSARDPVQSTDTQYF
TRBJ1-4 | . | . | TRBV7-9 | TGTGCCAGCAGCTTAGGTCCAACGGGGGAAAAACTGTTTTTT | CASSLGPTGEKLFF